These T cell receptor beta chains were read from a single sample in a study of cytomegalovirus exposure and HLA in healthy donors. The protocol was immunoSEQ multiplex PCR, while the TCRdb copy is restricted to in-frame clones and leaves out a portion. The sample contains under 200,000 clones, roughly 80% of which appear only once. The specimen was PBMCs. The receptors derive from a woman aged 45-65 years in good health and CMV-seropositive. The CDR3 runs from the conserved cysteine through the conserved F or W. D genes are given only for firm matches. Some rows have no size entry. The others give once, few or many, or a class for an expanded clone.

V,size,D,J,DNA,CDR3
TRBV6-5,NA,TRBD2,TRBJ2-7,TGTGCCAGCAGTTACCTCGGGGGGGCCTACGAGCAGTACTTC,CASSYLGGAYEQYF
TRBV25-1,NA,TRBD2,TRBJ2-5,TGTGCCAGCAATCCTAGCGGGGCAGAGACCCAGTACTTC,CASNPSGAETQYF
TRBV19,NA,NA,TRBJ2-3,TGTGCCAGTAGTACCCCGACTTATACGCAGTATTTT,CASSTPTYTQYF
TRBV7-6,NA,TRBD2,TRBJ2-5,TGTGCCAGCAGCTTAGGGAGCGGGGTAGGCCAAGAGACCCAGTACTTC,CASSLGSGVGQETQYF
TRBV7-6,NA,NA,TRBJ2-4,TGTGCCAGCAGCTTAACAGAGAAAAACATTCAGTACTTC,CASSLTEKNIQYF
TRBV27,NA,TRBD1,TRBJ2-1,TGTGCCAGCGTTCCGGGGACAGGGGGACGCAATGAGCAGTTCTTC,CASVPGTGGRNEQFF
TRBV18,NA,NA,TRBJ2-3,TGTGCCAGCTCACCACCGGTCCTAGCGAACACAGATACGCAGTATTTT,CASSPPVLANTDTQYF
TRBV4-1,NA,NA,TRBJ1-2,TGCGCCAGCAGCCAAGAGGGCGGAGGGCTTGTTGACTATGGCTACACCTTC,CASSQEGGGLVDYGYTF
TRBV6-5,NA,TRBD1,TRBJ1-2,TGTGCCAGCAGCCTGGGACAGAGCTATGGCTACACCTTC,CASSLGQSYGYTF
TRBV7-8,NA,NA,TRBJ1-4,TGTGCCAGCAGCTTAGGGGGGGATGAAAAACTGTTTTTT,CASSLGGDEKLFF
TRBV29-1,NA,NA,TRBJ2-5,TGCAGCGCCGTCCAGGGTTTGCGAGAGACCCAGTACTTC,CSAVQGLRETQYF
TRBV7-8,NA,TRBD1,TRBJ2-7,TGTGCCAGCAGCAAGGGACAGCGGTCCTACGAGCAGTACTTC,CASSKGQRSYEQYF
TRBV5-1,NA,NA,TRBJ2-1,TGCGCCAGCAGCTTTATCGGAGCCGATGAGCAGTTCTTC,CASSFIGADEQFF
TRBV19,NA,TRBD2,TRBJ2-5,TGTGCCAGTAGTATATCCGGGACTAGCATAGAGACCCAGTACTTC,CASSISGTSIETQYF
TRBV9,NA,NA,TRBJ2-5,TGTGCCAGCAGCCCTTCGAGGCCGGGAGAGACCCAGTACTTC,CASSPSRPGETQYF
TRBV4-2,NA,TRBD1,TRBJ1-1,TGTGCCAGCAGCCAAGGGATAGACAGGGCTGAAGCTTTCTTT,CASSQGIDRAEAFF
TRBV2,NA,TRBD1,TRBJ1-1,TGTGCCAGCGCCTCGTACAGGGGGAGGACTGAAGCTTTCTTT,CASASYRGRTEAFF
TRBV6-1,NA,NA,TRBJ1-5,TGTGCCAGCAGTCGTCAGTTGAGCAATCAGCCCCAGCATTTT,CASSRQLSNQPQHF
TRBV7-9,NA,TRBD1,TRBJ2-1,TGTGCCAGCAGCCTGGGACAGAGAGACAACAATGAGCAGTTCTTC,CASSLGQRDNNEQFF
TRBV5-4,once,TRBD1,TRBJ2-7,TGTGCCAGCAGCTTGGAGACAGGGACCACGCGGACTTACGAGCAGTACTTC,CASSLETGTTRTYEQYF
TRBV5-1,NA,TRBD1,TRBJ1-1,TGCGCCAGCAGCCTGACAGGGAGTACTGAAGCTTTCTTT,CASSLTGSTEAFF
TRBV14,NA,NA,TRBJ2-3,TGTGCCAGCAGCCAAGATATCGGGAAACGGACAGATACGCAGTATTTT,CASSQDIGKRTDTQYF
TRBV9,NA,TRBD2,TRBJ2-5,TGTGCCAGCAGCGTAGGGGGTAGCGGGGGGGAAGAGACCCAGTACTTC,CASSVGGSGGEETQYF
TRBV4-3,NA,NA,TRBJ1-5,TGCGCCAGCAGCCAAGATGGATCCCCCCAGGGGCCCCAGCATTTT,CASSQDGSPQGPQHF
TRBV10-3,NA,NA,TRBJ1-2,TGTGCCATCAGTGAGGCCAGTAACTATGGCTACACCTTC,CAISEASNYGYTF
TRBV5-8,once,NA,TRBJ1-6,TGTGCCAGCAGCAGGTTACAGGGACCCTATAATTCACCCCTCCACTTT,CASSRLQGPYNSPLHF
TRBV7-9,NA,NA,TRBJ2-7,TGTGCCAGCAGCTCCGCGGACAACTCCTACGAGCAGTACTTC,CASSSADNSYEQYF
TRBV4-2,NA,NA,TRBJ1-5,TGTGCCAGCAGCCAAGAAGTAGGGAGTCCCCAGCATTTT,CASSQEVGSPQHF
TRBV27,NA,TRBD2,TRBJ2-3,TGTGCCAGCAGGTTACTAGCGGGGGCCCCGAGCACAGATACGCAGTATTTT,CASRLLAGAPSTDTQYF
TRBV6-5,NA,NA,TRBJ1-1,TGTGCCAGCAGTCCTAGTACAAGGACGACAGTAGCTTTCTTT,CASSPSTRTTVAFF
TRBV30,few,TRBD2,TRBJ2-1,TGTGCCTGGAGTTTTACGGGACTAGCGGGATTCAATGAGCAGTTCTTC,CAWSFTGLAGFNEQFF
TRBV18,NA,NA,TRBJ1-2,TGTGCCAGCTCACCACCTAGCCAGGGGAAAACTGGCTACACCTTC,CASSPPSQGKTGYTF
TRBV5-1,once,NA,TRBJ1-4,TGCGCCAGCAGCTTGATCCAGCCCTCGGGTGATGAAAAACTGTTTTTT,CASSLIQPSGDEKLFF
TRBV9,NA,TRBD2,TRBJ2-7,TGTGCCAGCAGCGTAGCGGCGGGGGGTCAAATCGAGCAGTACTTC,CASSVAAGGQIEQYF
TRBV7-6,NA,TRBD1,TRBJ2-1,TGTGCCAGCAGCGCCCGGACAGGGCTCGGACGCAATGAGCAGTTCTTC,CASSARTGLGRNEQFF
TRBV29-1,NA,TRBD1,TRBJ1-3,TGCAGCATTTCCCACCTGACAGGGGTCTCCGGAAACACCATATATTTT,CSISHLTGVSGNTIYF
TRBV18,NA,TRBD1,TRBJ1-5,TGTGCCAGCTCAACCGACAGGGCCCAGCCCCAGCATTTT,CASSTDRAQPQHF
TRBV10-3,NA,TRBD2,TRBJ2-3,TGTGCCATCAGTGATCCGAGGTCTCTAGCGGGGGAACTCACAGATACGCAGTATTTT,CAISDPRSLAGELTDTQYF
TRBV21-1,NA,NA,TRBJ1-2,TGTGCCAGCAGCATATTCGGGACAGGAAAAATCTATGGCTACACCTTC,CASSIFGTGKIYGYTF
TRBV19,NA,TRBD2,TRBJ2-3,TGTGCCAGTAGTTCTCGGACTAGCGGCACAGATACGCAGTATTTT,CASSSRTSGTDTQYF
TRBV15,NA,NA,TRBJ1-1,TGTGCCACCAGCAGCCCGAGGGGGTTAGACACTGAAGCTTTCTTT,CATSSPRGLDTEAFF
TRBV5-1,NA,TRBD2,TRBJ2-3,TGCGCCAGCAGCTCTAGCGGGGGCACAGATACGCAGTATTTT,CASSSSGGTDTQYF
TRBV10-3,NA,NA,TRBJ1-2,TGTGCCATCGCTTTCCAGGCTAACTATGGCTACACCTTC,CAIAFQANYGYTF
TRBV4-1,few,NA,TRBJ2-2,TGCGCCAGCAGCCAACTGCAGGGTGGGACCGGGGAGCTGTTTTTT,CASSQLQGGTGELFF
TRBV30,NA,NA,TRBJ2-2,TGTGCCTTCCGTACGGGGATGAACACCGGGGAGCTGTTTTTT,CAFRTGMNTGELFF
TRBV27,NA,TRBD2,TRBJ2-1,TGTGCCAGCAGTACCGGGACTAGCGGGCACAATGAGCAGTTCTTC,CASSTGTSGHNEQFF
TRBV19,NA,TRBD1,TRBJ2-7,TGTGCCAGTAGCGGACAGGGGACCTACGAGCAGTACTTC,CASSGQGTYEQYF
TRBV5-1,NA,TRBD1,TRBJ1-3,TGCGCCAGCAGCCCTCAGGGGGCAGGAAACACCATATATTTT,CASSPQGAGNTIYF
TRBV28,NA,TRBD1,TRBJ1-5,TGTGCCAGCAGTCTGACAGGGTATAGCAATCAGCCCCAGCATTTT,CASSLTGYSNQPQHF
TRBV9,NA,TRBD1,TRBJ2-1,TGTGCCAGCAGCCCGGACAGGAAACACTCCTACAATGAGCAGTTCTTC,CASSPDRKHSYNEQFF
TRBV19,NA,NA,TRBJ1-1,TGTGCCAGTAGTCTAGCAGGGAAGGTGAACACTGAAGCTTTCTTT,CASSLAGKVNTEAFF
TRBV5-1,NA,TRBD1,TRBJ2-1,TGCGCCAGCAGCTTACCGGGACAGAGATACAATGAGCAGTTCTTC,CASSLPGQRYNEQFF
TRBV19,NA,TRBD1,TRBJ2-5,TGTGCCAGTAGTCCCCGGGACAGGGGGCAGGAGACCCAGTACTTC,CASSPRDRGQETQYF